A single sample is the source of the 24 T cell receptor beta chains below, sequenced in a study of OX40 agonist ivuxolimab in advanced cancers. Some clones are missing from TCRdb's copy, which holds only in-frame ones; the method was immunoSEQ multiplex PCR. Here the sample spans around 11,000 clones, approximately 84% being singletons. The material was CD4+ or CD8+ T cells sorted from blood, obtained in a trial of the OX40 agonist ivuxolimab. The receptors shown here come from an adult with an advanced solid tumor such as melanoma, head and neck, liver or kidney cancer.

This rearrangement joins TRBV19 to TRBJ1-1, with D unresolved. This CDR3 contains 13 residues. V shed 3 bases and J shed 1 base, with 6 bases lying between them. Per germline, CDR1 LNHDA and CDR2 SQIVND (reference sequence). This CDR3 reads CASSISGNTEAFF. CDR3 in DNA: TGTGCCAGTAGTATTTCGGGGAACACTGAAGCTTTCTTT.

The J gene is TRBJ2-1, the V gene TRBV6-1; D is perhaps TRBD1 (5 bases). V gave up 2 bases and J gave up 8 bases, with 13 bases separating them. The CDR3 extends over 14 amino acids. Germline V gives CDR1 MNHNS, CDR2 SASEGT. CDR3 nucleotide sequence: TGTGCCAGCAGTGAACTGGGGCCTCTGGATGAGCAGTTCTTC. Translated: CASSELGPLDEQFF.

This clone was recorded once. The V call is TRBV5-8, the J call TRBJ2-7; TRBD1 aligns across 8 bases. CDR1 is SGHTS, CDR2 YDEGEE, per germline. V lost 3 bases to trimming and J lost 4 bases; unmatched junction nucleotides: 3. The CDR3 extends over 13 amino acids. CDR3 protein: CASSSTGAYEQYF. CDR3 nucleotide sequence: TGTGCCAGCAGCTCGACAGGGGCTTACGAGCAGTACTTC.

Only one count was recorded for this clone. This chain uses TRBV2 with TRBJ2-1, with D perhaps TRBD2 (5 bases). The V gene's germline CDR1 is SNHLY and CDR2 FYNNEI. V was shortened by 2 bases and J by 7 bases, with 6 bases between the two germline ends. The CDR3 is 12 residues long. CDR3 in amino acids: CASSERRNEQFF. The CDR3 DNA is TGTGCCAGCAGTGAAAGGAGGAATGAGCAGTTCTTC.

The rearrangement joins TRBV10-2 to TRBJ2-5, with D perhaps TRBD1 (7 bases). The DNA end is a closer match to TRBJ2-7, so the J assignment may be wrong. CDR3 length equals 16 residues. Per germline, CDR1 WSHSY and CDR2 SAAADI. The CDR3 sequence is CASSEFRGQGGDEQYF. In nucleotides, the CDR3 is TGCGCCAGCAGTGAGTTTCGGGGGCAGGGGGGAGACGAGCAGTACTTC.

The chain has TRBV6-5 and TRBJ2-4; D might be TRBD2 (6 bases). The germline gives CDR1 MNHEY, CDR2 SVGAGI. The CDR3 runs to 14 residues. Trimming removed 4 bases from V and 0 bases from J, with 7 bases in between. CDR3 loop: CASSSGLAKNIQYF. CDR3 DNA sequence: TGTGCCAGCAGTTCGGGACTAGCCAAAAACATTCAGTACTTC.

This chain joins TRBV6-4 and TRBJ2-5; no firm D call. The CDR3 has 13 residues. Trimming removed 6 bases from V and 3 bases from J, with 11 bases in between. The germline CDR1 and CDR2 sequences are MRHNA and SNTAGT. Here the CDR3 reads CASSLTEKETQYF. The DNA for the CDR3 is TGTGCCAGCAGCCTAACAGAGAAAGAGACCCAGTACTTC.

This chain links TRBV5-1 with TRBJ2-7; D may be TRBD1 or TRBD2 (5 bases each). V was pared by 5 bases and J by 5 bases, with 8 bases between. The CDR3 extends over 11 amino acids. Germline V gene sequence: CDR1 SGHRS, CDR2 YFSETQ. The CDR3 coding sequence is TGCGCCAGCAGGACGGGACACGAGCAGTACTTC. Its translation is CASRTGHEQYF.

CDR3 amino acids: CASTDRADEQYF. CDR3 DNA: TGTGCCAGCACCGACAGGGCTGACGAGCAGTACTTC. This sequence joins TRBV27 and TRBJ2-7; 7 bases are a match to TRBD1. The germline V gene encodes CDR1 MNHEY and CDR2 SMNVEV (reference sequence). The CDR3 consists of 12 residues. Trimming at V came to 7 bases and at J to 5 bases, leaving 5 bases not matched to a gene.

This clone was counted only a few times. This chain links TRBV19 with TRBJ1-5; TRBD1 might be the D (5 bases). The CDR3 runs 15 residues. The germline CDR1 and CDR2 sequences are LNHDA and SQIVND (reference sequence). V was shortened by 1 base and J by 7 bases, with 14 bases between the two germline ends. This CDR3 is CASSIAHTGPQPQHF. For the CDR3, the DNA is TGTGCCAGTAGTATAGCTCACACGGGACCCCAGCCCCAGCATTTT.

There are a few counts of this clone. This chain links TRBV6-1 with TRBJ1-5; D is possibly TRBD1 (5 bases). CDR1 MNHNS and CDR2 SASEGT come from the germline V gene. Trimming pared 3 bases from V and 2 bases from J, leaving 11 bases between. There are 15 residues in the CDR3. DNA of the CDR3: TGTGCCAGCAGTGATTTCTGGGGGGGCAATCAGCCCCAGCATTTT. It translates to CASSDFWGGNQPQHF.

As to this clone: The same CDR3 also results from other DNA sequences found in this sample. The J gene is TRBJ2-3, the V gene TRBV13; a weak D match, TRBD2 (6 bases). This CDR3 has 15 residues. Deletions cut 1 base from V and 6 bases from J, with 14 bases between. The germline V gene has CDR1 PRHDT and CDR2 FYEKMQ (reference sequence). This chain's CDR3 is CASSLATGAGDTQYF. The CDR3 DNA is TGTGCCAGCAGCTTAGCTACGGGTGCGGGGGATACGCAGTATTTT.

This chain links TRBV6-1 with TRBJ2-7; D may be TRBD1 or TRBD2 (5 bases each). CDR1 and CDR2 (germline): MNHNS, SASEGT. The V end was cut by 6 bases, the J end by 1 base, with 13 bases between. CDR3 length: 14 residues. The CDR3 is CASRGIGASYEQYF. CDR3 coding DNA: TGTGCCAGCAGGGGGATCGGGGCTTCCTACGAGCAGTACTTC.

In its sample, this clone was seen a few times. The chain employs TRBV28 and TRBJ2-1; 7 bases map to TRBD2. This CDR3 is 15 amino acids long. Trimming cost V 5 bases and J 8 bases; bases outside gene matches: 12. Germline V gene sequence: CDR1 MDHEN, CDR2 SYDVKM. CDR3 loop: CASSPTSDGRDEQFF. In nucleotides, the CDR3 is TGTGCCAGCAGTCCTACTAGCGATGGACGAGATGAGCAGTTCTTC.

The rearrangement joins TRBV6-6 to TRBJ2-5; the D gene is possibly TRBD2 (5 bases). Germline CDR1 is MNHNY and CDR2 is SVGAGI (reference sequence). Trimming removed 7 bases at V and 4 bases at J, with 13 bases between. The CDR3 totals 13 residues. Here the CDR3 reads CASTGKSGETQYF. In DNA, the CDR3 is TGTGCCAGCACCGGGAAAAGTGGAGAGACCCAGTACTTC.

This chain connects TRBV11-2 to TRBJ2-7, with D unresolved. The V end lost 1 base, the J end lost 4 bases, and 17 bases lay between the germline ends. The germline gives CDR1 SGHAT, CDR2 FQNNGV. The CDR3 sequence is 16 residues long. CDR3 protein: CASSLAPSALPYEQYF. Here the CDR3 DNA reads TGTGCCAGCAGCTTAGCTCCCAGTGCTTTACCATACGAGCAGTACTTC.

The genes are TRBV27 and TRBJ1-2; 10 bases agree with TRBD1. Germline trimming cut 9 bases from V and 0 bases from J; bases unmatched to any gene: 4. The germline V gene encodes CDR1 MNHEY and CDR2 SMNVEV (reference sequence). The CDR3 totals 14 residues. The CDR3 reads CASFGQGANYGYTF. As DNA, the CDR3 is TGTGCCAGTTTCGGACAGGGGGCTAACTATGGCTACACCTTC.

This clone was seen more than once but under ten times. This sequence joins TRBV6-1 and TRBJ1-5; 9 nucleotides match TRBD1. Germline trimming cut 3 bases from V and 6 bases from J; bases unmatched to any gene: 6. The germline CDR1 and CDR2 sequences are MNHNS and SASEGT. The CDR3 covers 15 residues. Here the CDR3 DNA reads TGTGCCAGCAGTGAGCCGGGACAGGGTGCTCAGCCCCAGCATTTT. Its translation is CASSEPGQGAQPQHF.

V is TRBV7-9 and J is TRBJ2-1, with a weak D call TRBD2 (6 bases). Trimming shortened V by 6 bases and J by 5 bases, and 17 bases separated the two germline ends. Germline V gene lookup returns CDR1 SEHNR and CDR2 FQNEAQ (reference sequence). The length of the CDR3 is 15 residues. CDR3 sequence: CASSKKTGVNNEQFF. In nucleotides, the CDR3 is TGTGCCAGCAGTAAAAAAACGGGAGTAAACAATGAGCAGTTCTTC.

The chain is built from TRBV7-8 and TRBJ2-7; D ambiguous. CDR1 is SGHVS and CDR2 is FQNEAQ in the germline V gene. The CDR3 length is 15 residues. The V gene lost 6 bases and the J gene lost 0 bases, with 15 bases spanning the gap. CDR3 protein: CASSFSRISSYEQYF. DNA of the CDR3: TGTGCCAGCAGTTTCAGCCGAATAAGCTCCTACGAGCAGTACTTC.

In this sample, this clone turned up a few times. The genes are TRBV6-4 and TRBJ2-1; 9 nucleotides match TRBD2. The germline CDR1 and CDR2 sequences are MRHNA and SNTAGT. CDR3 length: 15 amino acids. After removal of 3 bases from V and 8 bases from J, the junction contained 8 bases not matched to a gene. CDR3 loop: CASSDGAGGPHEQFF. In nucleotides, the CDR3 is TGTGCCAGCAGTGATGGGGCGGGGGGGCCCCATGAGCAGTTCTTC.

This clone was detected only a few times. The rearrangement joins TRBV7-9 to TRBJ1-1; D gene ambiguous. The V gene lost 3 bases and the J gene lost 6 bases, with 5 bases spanning the gap. The CDR3 spans 11 residues. Germline V gene data show CDR1 as SEHNR and CDR2 as FQNEAQ (reference sequence). The CDR3: CASSFGSEAFF. As DNA, the CDR3 is TGTGCCAGCAGCTTCGGATCTGAAGCTTTCTTT.

The V and J genes are TRBV15 and TRBJ2-7; D perhaps matches TRBD2 (5 bases). Germline V gene lookup returns CDR1 LNHNV and CDR2 YYDKDF (reference sequence). The CDR3 contains 14 residues. V lost 8 bases, J lost 2 bases, and 16 bases lay in between. CDR3: CATPTRGRTYEQYF. The CDR3 coding sequence is TGTGCCACCCCTACTCGGGGAAGGACCTACGAGCAGTACTTC.

This chain connects TRBV5-1 to TRBJ1-6; a weak D match, TRBD1 (6 bases). The ends were cut back, 1 base at V and 10 bases at J, with 12 bases in the middle. CDR3 length: 14 residues. Germline V CDR1 and CDR2: SGHRS, YFSETQ. The CDR3 loop reads CASSLTGYGSPLHF. For the CDR3, the DNA is TGCGCCAGCAGCTTGACAGGGTACGGATCACCCCTCCACTTT.